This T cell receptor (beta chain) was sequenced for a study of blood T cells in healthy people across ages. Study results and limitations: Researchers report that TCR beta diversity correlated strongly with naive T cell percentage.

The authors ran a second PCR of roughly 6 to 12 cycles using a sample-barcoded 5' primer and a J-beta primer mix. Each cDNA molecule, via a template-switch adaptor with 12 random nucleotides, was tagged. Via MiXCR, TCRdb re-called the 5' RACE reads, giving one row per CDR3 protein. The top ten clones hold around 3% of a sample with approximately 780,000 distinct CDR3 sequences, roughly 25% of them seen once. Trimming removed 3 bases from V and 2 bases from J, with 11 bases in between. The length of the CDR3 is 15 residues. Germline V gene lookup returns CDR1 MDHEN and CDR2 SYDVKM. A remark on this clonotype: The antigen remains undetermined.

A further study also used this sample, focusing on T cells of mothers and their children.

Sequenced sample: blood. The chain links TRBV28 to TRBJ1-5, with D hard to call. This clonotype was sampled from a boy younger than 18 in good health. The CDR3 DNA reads TGTGCCAGCAGTTTCCCAGGCCGGGGCAATCAGCCCCAGCATTTT. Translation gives CASSFPGRGNQPQHF. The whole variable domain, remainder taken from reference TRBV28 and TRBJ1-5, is DVKVTQSSRYLVKRTGEKVFLECVQDMDHENMFWYRQDPGLGLRLIYFSYDVKMKEKGDIPEGYSVSREKKERFSLILESASTNQTSMYLCASSFPGRGNQPQHFGDGTRLSIL.